The present TCR beta chain was sequenced within a study of shared clonotypes between healthy human individuals (TCRdb year 2020). Describing the broader study: Three men and a couple of women, aged 18 to 49 years, made up the cohort. For each donor, CD4 naive and CD4 memory were each run on three plates, CD8 naive on two plates, and CD8 memory on one plate. To estimate repertoire size and how much clonotype sharing occurs between individuals, the study deeply sequenced the blood TCR repertoires of 4 to 6 healthy adults. To increase sequencing depth and limit assay-specific biases, different laboratories used diverse techniques to prepare libraries and sequence TCR repertoires. Per donor, leukapheresis produced somewhere between about 0.94 and 8.9 billion PBMCs.

TCR CDR3 regions were amplified from genomic DNA by multiplex PCR using the deep immunoSEQ assay. Extracted genomic DNA from each cell subset was distributed evenly across all wells of several immunoSEQ 96-well plates, and each plate was treated as a replicate. For sorted subsets, each replicate PCR was loaded with approximately 200 ng genomic DNA, equivalent to 25,000 to 35,000 T cell genomes. Purified libraries were measured with a Qubit 3.0 fluorometer, size-checked on a Bioanalyzer 2100, and measured again with the KAPA Library Quantification kit. A separate single-read 150-cycle Illumina NextSeq 550 flow cell was used to sequence each immunoSEQ 96-well plate. In the authors' own workflow: Because the immunoSEQ output held only junctional sequences and lacked quality scores, the filtering could not match the filtering applied to full-length reads. To assign V/J genes and CDR3, sequences were annotated against IMGT germline references using PyIR, a Python wrapper for IgBLAST v1.9. Reads with weak V/J assignments (E-value above 1e-6), missing CDR3, stop codons, out-of-frame junctions, or ambiguous translated residues were removed. A V3J clonotype was defined by an identical inferred V gene, J gene, and CDR3 amino acid sequence. Percentage overlap between repertoires was calculated by dividing the number of shared unique clonotypes by the size of the smaller repertoire. Three approaches were used to assess repertoire richness: RTK rarefaction, the Chao1 estimator, and Recon v2.1 estimates of unobserved clonotypes. For all TCRbeta clonotypes obtained by the gDNA method from four donors, generation probabilities were computed with OLGA. The table comes from immuneACCESS by way of TCRdb, which keeps in-frame sequences with V and J called. Part of the clones is missing from these tables; in studies checked, under half for an unresolved V gene and the rest for unknown reasons. V and J calls and clone size are as listed in that table; D and trimming were resolved from the DNA. The sample table shows millions of clones, and about 94% are seen once. The ten largest clonotypes hold 0.85% to 1.3% of the sample.

CDR1 MNHEY and CDR2 SMNVEV are derived from the germline V gene (reference sequence). Relative to germline, V is 5 bases shorter and J is 0 bases shorter, with 17 bases between their ends. Including the terminal cysteine and phenylalanine, the CDR3 comprises 17 residues. Only the CDR3 portion is preserved as DNA: 51 bases, with reading frame beginning at the first base. On this clone: The antigen this receptor binds is unknown. Base-call qualities are not available, and no considerably larger clone is one nucleotide away.

CD8 naive samples were obtained by positive selection for CCR7 among CD45RO-negative cells, yielding a CD45RA+CCR7+ population from which TemRA cells were excluded. Donors were healthy HIV-negative adults with no recently reported acute infections or vaccinations. Every donor was a Caucasian adult residing in Nashville, Tennessee, USA. After blood collection by leukapheresis, PBMCs were isolated using Ficoll-Histopaque density gradient centrifugation and then cryopreserved in the vapor phase of liquid nitrogen. Purity and quantity of every magnetically sorted T cell population were checked by analytical flow cytometry. From each sorted fraction, genomic DNA was isolated and quantified by UV absorbance on a Nanodrop 2000c. Overall study results and their limits: When a few donors were compared, the shared fraction of clonotypes was roughly 4.8% for naive CD4, approximately 3.3% for naive CD8, about 2.5% for memory CD4, and 0.35% to 0.5% for memory CD8. The small number of donors limited the genetic and exposure-history diversity represented. Pairwise subsampling indicated that sequencing depth was expected to affect the degree of clonotype sharing among donors. Compared with non-shared clonotypes, the clonotypes found in all four sorted-subset donors had higher generation probabilities. Sampling was limited to blood, and TCR repertoires in tissue likely differ from TCR repertoires in blood. Rarefaction of sorted-subset datasets indicated incomplete sequencing despite the large sequencing depth. Estimated clonotype richness was generally larger for naive than for memory subsets.

The clonotype was recovered from a man in his late teens or twenties in good health. This sequence uses TRBV27 and TRBJ2-1; TRBD2 could be the D gene, as 5 bases match. Sequenced material: naive CD8+ T cells sorted from blood. This specimen's cell subset or site label, interpreted: CD45RA+CCR7+. The CDR3 is CASSPLGVSSSYNEQFF. The nucleotides are TGTGCCAGCAGTCCGTTGGGAGTGTCGAGCTCCTACAATGAGCAGTTCTTC.